This T cell receptor beta chain emerged from a study of T cells in Graves' hyperthyroidism and ophthalmopathy. There were TCR beta CDR3 regions amplified from RNA transcripts. TCR CDR3 underwent first-round RT-PCR with the HTBI primer set. One entry per CDR3 protein results from TCRdb running MiXCR on the multiplex PCR reads. The sample lists about 840,000 distinct CDR3 sequences; about two fifths were seen once. This clonotype was found many times. Its specificity is unknown. The CDR3 covers 15 residues. Trimming cost V 3 bases and J 3 bases; bases outside gene matches: 8. Germline values: CDR1 SGHAT, CDR2 FQNNGV. The PBMCs were taken from approximately 11 ml of fresh peripheral blood. Overall study findings and caveats: The majority of expanded thyroid clonotypes above 0.001 also appeared in blood.

This sequence originates from a man younger than 35 with Graves' hyperthyroidism. V is TRBV11-2 and J is TRBJ2-7; 7 nucleotides align to TRBD1. Source material: blood. CDR3 amino acids: CASSFIAGTDYEQYF. The CDR3 region has the DNA TGTGCCAGCAGCTTTATCGCCGGGACAGACTACGAGCAGTACTTC.